This T cell receptor beta chain is from a study of early T cells in non-severe SARS-CoV-2 infection. TCRdb independently ran MiXCR on the 5' RACE reads; one entry per CDR3 protein. The data contain about 56,000 distinct CDR3 sequences, 10% to 15% of them seen just once; the ten biggest clones take up approximately 2.8%. This CDR3 is 15 amino acids long. The ends lost 8 bases at V and 3 bases at J; junction bases unmatched: 8. CDR1 is SGHTA, CDR2 FQGNSA, per germline. The sample holds many counts of this clonotype. The chain links TRBV7-2 to TRBJ2-3; 10 bases map to TRBD2. The sequenced sample was whole blood. The receptor was derived from an adult who was a healthcare worker with PCR-confirmed SARS-CoV-2 infection or an uninfected control (not recorded which). CDR3 residues: CASLRAAGGTDTQYF. The DNA of the CDR3 is TGTGCCAGCCTCCGGGCAGCGGGGGGGACAGATACGCAGTATTTT.